A single sample is the source of the 7 T cell receptor beta chains below, sequenced in a study of identical twins. TCRdb processed the 5' RACE reads anew with MiXCR; each CDR3 protein has one entry. Of just over 500,000 distinct CDR3 sequences listed, around 20% are singletons. The data were also submitted as part of a second study, on T cells expressing NK-cell markers.

Source material: CD4+ T cells sorted from blood. All receptors derive from a woman between 18 and 29 years old in good health.

This rearrangement joins TRBV7-2 to TRBJ2-7; D is possibly TRBD1 (5 bases). The CDR3 length is 14 residues. Trimming shortened V by 5 bases and J by 6 bases, and 17 bases separated the two germline ends. Germline lookup yields CDR1 SGHTA and CDR2 FQGNSA. The CDR3 loop reads CASSQGMWGLEQYF. CDR3 DNA: TGTGCCAGCAGCCAAGGGATGTGGGGCCTCGAGCAGTACTTC.

The V and J genes are TRBV10-3 and TRBJ1-6; D ambiguous. V lost 3 bases to trimming and J lost 5 bases, with 11 bases between them. CDR1 and CDR2 from the germline V gene are ENHRY and SYGVKD. This CDR3 contains 15 residues. This CDR3 is CAISDRGKDNSPLHF. The DNA of the CDR3 is TGTGCCATCAGTGATCGGGGAAAGGATAATTCACCCCTCCACTTT.

This clonotype occurred a few times. This chain uses TRBV6-2 or TRBV6-3 with TRBJ2-3; 13 bases fit TRBD2. With V trimmed by 4 bases and J by 9 bases, 4 bases remained unmatched. This CDR3 spans 14 amino acids. Germline V CDR1 and CDR2: MNHEY, SVGEGT. The DNA for the CDR3 is TGTGCCAGCAGTTCACGGACTAGCGGGAGCACGCAGTATTTT. Translating gives CASSSRTSGSTQYF.

CDR3 nucleotide sequence: TGCAGTGCTAGAACAGGATTCTATACTAGCACAGATACGCAGTATTTT. Translation gives CSARTGFYTSTDTQYF. The V and J genes are TRBV20-1 and TRBJ2-3; D is perhaps TRBD1 (5 bases). CDR1 is DFQATT and CDR2 is SNEGSKA in the germline V gene (reference sequence). CDR3 length equals 16 residues. Trimming cost V 2 bases and J 0 bases, with 15 bases left between them.

This clonotype has more than one count but fewer than ten. The rearrangement uses TRBV9 and TRBJ2-1; D is unresolved. CDR1 and CDR2 from the germline V gene are SGDLS and YYNGEE. V was clipped by 0 bases and J by 7 bases, with 8 bases between them. The CDR3 loop spans 13 amino acids. CDR3 sequence: CASSVAGINEQFF. The DNA of the CDR3 is TGTGCCAGCAGCGTAGCTGGGATAAATGAGCAGTTCTTC.

This clonotype was detected ten times or more. This chain links TRBV20-1 with TRBJ1-2; D remains ambiguous. CDR3 length: 12 amino acids. Looked up from germline, CDR1 is DFQATT and CDR2 is SNEGSKA (reference sequence). Trimming stripped 5 bases from V and 6 bases from J, with 13 bases between. The CDR3 DNA reads as TGCAGTGCTCCCTACCGGATGGATGGCTACACCTTC. Translation: CSAPYRMDGYTF.

This clonotype was found a few times. The chain joins TRBV12-3 or TRBV12-4 to TRBJ2-7, with D possibly matching TRBD2 (5 bases). Trimming removed 3 bases from V and 0 bases from J, with 15 bases in between. There are 16 residues in the CDR3. CDR3 protein: CASSFRRRGGSYEQYF. The CDR3 bases are TGTGCCAGCAGTTTTCGGAGACGGGGTGGCTCCTACGAGCAGTACTTC.